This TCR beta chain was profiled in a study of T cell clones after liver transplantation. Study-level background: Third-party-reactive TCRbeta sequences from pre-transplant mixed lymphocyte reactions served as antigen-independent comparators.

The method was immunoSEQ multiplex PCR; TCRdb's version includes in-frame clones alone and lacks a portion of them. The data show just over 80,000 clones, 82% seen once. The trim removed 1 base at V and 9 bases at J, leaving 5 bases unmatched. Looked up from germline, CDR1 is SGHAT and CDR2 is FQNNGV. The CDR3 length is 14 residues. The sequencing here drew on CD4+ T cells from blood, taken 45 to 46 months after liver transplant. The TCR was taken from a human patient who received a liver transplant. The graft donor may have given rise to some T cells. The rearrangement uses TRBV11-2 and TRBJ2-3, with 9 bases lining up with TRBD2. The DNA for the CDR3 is TGTGCCAGCAGCTTAGGTCTAGCGGGAAGCACGCAGTATTTT. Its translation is CASSLGLAGSTQYF.